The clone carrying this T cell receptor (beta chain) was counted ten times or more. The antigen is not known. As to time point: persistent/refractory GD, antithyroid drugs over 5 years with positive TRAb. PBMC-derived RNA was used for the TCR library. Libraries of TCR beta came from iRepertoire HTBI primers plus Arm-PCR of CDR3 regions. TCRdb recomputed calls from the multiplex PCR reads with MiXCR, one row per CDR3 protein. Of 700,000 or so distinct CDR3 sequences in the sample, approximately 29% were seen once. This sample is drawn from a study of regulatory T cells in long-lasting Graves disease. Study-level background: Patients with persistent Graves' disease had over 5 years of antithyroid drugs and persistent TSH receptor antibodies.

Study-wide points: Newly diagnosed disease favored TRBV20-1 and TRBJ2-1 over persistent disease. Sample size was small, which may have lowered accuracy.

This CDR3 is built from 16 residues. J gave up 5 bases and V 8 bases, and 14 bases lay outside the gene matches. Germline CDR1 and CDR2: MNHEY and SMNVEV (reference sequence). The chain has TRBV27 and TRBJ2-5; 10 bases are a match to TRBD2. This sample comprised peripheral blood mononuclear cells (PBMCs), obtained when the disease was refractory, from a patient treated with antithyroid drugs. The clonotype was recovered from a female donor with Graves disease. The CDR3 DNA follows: TGTGCCAGCTCAAACCGTCTAGCGGGAGATAGTGAGACCCAGTACTTC. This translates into CASSNRLAGDSETQYF.